Described below is a single T cell receptor (beta chain) sequence and its context. Source study methods: Estimation of nucleated cell counts relied on the amplification of reference gene primers. Profiling relied on immunoSEQ multiplex PCR, and the TCRdb table lists in-frame clones only, not all of them. D and trimming were read from the DNA, whereas the V and J calls and clone size are those reported in that table. The table lists roughly 130,000 clones, 84% of them singletons. From germline, CDR1 is SQVTM and CDR2 ANQGSEA. Trimming pared 2 bases from V and 3 bases from J, leaving 7 bases between. The CDR3 spans 12 residues. The data were obtained in a study of blood T cell repertoires in COVID-19. For the study at large: Collection of acute and convalescent COVID-19 samples took place in the United States, Italy and Spain. From T cells, B-cell-depleted T cells, or PBMCs came the material, which was cDNA or gDNA.

V gene TRBV29-1 combines with J gene TRBJ1-1, with D unclear. The clonotype originates from a woman in her 30s who had recovered from COVID-19. Sequencing was done on a sample of peripheral blood. CDR3 amino acids: CSVEIGDTEAFF. The CDR3 DNA reads TGCAGCGTTGAAATCGGGGACACTGAAGCTTTCTTT.